These 3 T cell receptor beta chains were sequenced from one sample in a study of cytomegalovirus exposure and HLA in healthy donors. It was with 60 Vbeta and 13 Jbeta primers that the PCR ran. Repertoires were generated with immunoSEQ multiplex PCR, while TCRdb's copy carries only in-frame clones and drops some. The data show 110,000 or so clones, roughly 67% seen once. The sequencing sample was made of PBMCs. These receptors were collected from a man between 40 and 49 years old in good health and CMV-seronegative.

In DNA, the CDR3 is TGTGCCAGCAGTGGCCCGGGACTAGCGGGGGGGCTAGAGACCCAGTACTTC. It encodes CASSGPGLAGGLETQYF. The chain has TRBV2 and TRBJ2-5, with 16 positions matching TRBD2. Germline V lookup: CDR1 SNHLY, CDR2 FYNNEI. CDR3 length equals 17 residues. The V segment lost 4 bases and the J segment 4 bases; nucleotides outside the gene matches: 6.

This clone was seen only once. This rearrangement joins TRBV6-4 to TRBJ2-3; 7 nucleotides line up with TRBD2. Germline-derived CDR1 and CDR2 are MRHNA and SNTAGT. The CDR3 is made up of 16 amino acids. Trimming took 0 bases from V and 4 from J; bases not matched to a gene: 7. In DNA, the CDR3 is TGTGCCAGCAGTGACTCTTTGGCCCGGGGGGCAGATACGCAGTATTTT. Translation gives CASSDSLARGADTQYF.

Written as DNA, the CDR3 is TGTGCCAGCAGGGCAGGGGATCGGAACACTGAAGCTTTCTTT. Its translation: CASRAGDRNTEAFF. The V call is TRBV6-1, the J call TRBJ1-1, with a weak D call TRBD1 (6 bases). From germline, CDR1 is MNHNS and CDR2 SASEGT. There are 14 residues in the CDR3. V lost 6 bases, J lost 1 base, and 12 bases lay in between.